This T cell receptor (beta chain) was recorded in a study of OX40 agonist ivuxolimab in advanced cancers. Study observations and caveats: Near-lowest levels of clonal expansion characterized partial responders at 0.1-3.0 mg/kg.

The germline V gene encodes CDR1 KGHSH and CDR2 LQKENI. The CDR3 has 14 residues. V lost 3 bases and J 7 bases, leaving 16 bases between the germline ends. In the case of this clone: Its specificity is unknown.

Here immunoSEQ multiplex PCR was the method, and the copy in TCRdb shows in-frame clones only, minus some. Altogether some 77,000 clones are present, 80% to 95% being singletons, with the ten largest covering less than 2%. The chain links TRBV18 to TRBJ2-7; tentative D call: TRBD1 (5 bases). The clonotype was recovered from an adult with an advanced solid tumor such as melanoma, head and neck, liver or kidney cancer. The material was CD4+ or CD8+ T cells sorted from blood, obtained in a trial of the OX40 agonist ivuxolimab. The CDR3 coding sequence is TGTGCCAGCTCACCTTCCGAGGTGGGGCGGGAGCAGTACTTC. It specifies CASSPSEVGREQYF.